This paragraph reports one T cell receptor (beta chain). This sample stems from a study of shared clonotypes between healthy human individuals. Only in-frame clones appear in the TCRdb table, and some are missing; sequencing was by immunoSEQ multiplex PCR. The sample holds about 480,000 clones; 60% to 80% are singletons and the top ten take roughly an eighth. Trimming took 1 base from V and 2 from J, leaving 12 bases between them. The length of the CDR3 is 15 residues. CDR1 is SGHTA and CDR2 is FQGNSA in the germline V gene. Input material: PBMCs. This chain joins TRBV7-2 and TRBJ2-7; possible D gene TRBD1, 6 bases. The TCR sequence derives from a woman aged 40 to 49 in good health. Some clones in this sample may be carry-over from other donors' samples. The CDR3: CASSLETGTAYEQYF. The CDR3 DNA reads as TGTGCCAGCAGCTTAGAGACAGGTACCGCCTACGAGCAGTACTTC.